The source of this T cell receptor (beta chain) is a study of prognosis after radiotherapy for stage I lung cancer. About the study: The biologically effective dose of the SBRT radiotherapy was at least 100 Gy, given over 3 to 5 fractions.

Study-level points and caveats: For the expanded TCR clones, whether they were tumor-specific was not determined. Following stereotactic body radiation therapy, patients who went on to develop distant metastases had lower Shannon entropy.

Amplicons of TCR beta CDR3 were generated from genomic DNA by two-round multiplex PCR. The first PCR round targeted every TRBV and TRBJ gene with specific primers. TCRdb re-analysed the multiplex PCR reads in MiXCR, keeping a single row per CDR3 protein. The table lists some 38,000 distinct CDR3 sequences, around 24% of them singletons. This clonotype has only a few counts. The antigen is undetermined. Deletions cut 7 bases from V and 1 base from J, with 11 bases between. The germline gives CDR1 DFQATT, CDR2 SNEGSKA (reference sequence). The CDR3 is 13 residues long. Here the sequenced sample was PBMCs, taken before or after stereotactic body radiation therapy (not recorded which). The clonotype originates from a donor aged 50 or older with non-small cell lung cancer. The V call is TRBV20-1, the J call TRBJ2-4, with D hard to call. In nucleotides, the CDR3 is TGCAGTGTCTTGGGCTTGGCCAAAAACATTCAGTACTTC. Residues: CSVLGLAKNIQYF.